A single sample gave rise to the 23 T cell receptor beta chains below, sequenced in a study of cytomegalovirus exposure and HLA in healthy donors (dated by TCRdb to 2015 to 2018). Receptor amplification or capture employed the immunoSEQ multiplex PCR assay. The multiplex PCR relied on a mix of 60 forward primers for TCR Vbeta segments and 13 reverse primers for TCR Jbeta segments. TCRdb's version of the immuneACCESS table is confined to in-frame rearrangements and falls short of the full clone set. An unresolved V gene accounts for under half of the shortfall where checked; the remainder is of unknown origin. Across this sample there are 95,000 to 110,000 clones, with around 66% seen only once. The ten largest clones take up approximately 3.5% of the sample. The sequenced sample consisted of PBMCs. These receptors were taken from a woman aged 50 to 65 in good health and CMV-seronegative.

V gene TRBV10-2 combines with J gene TRBJ2-1, with a weak D call TRBD2 (6 bases). The germline V gene encodes CDR1 WSHSY and CDR2 SAAADI. This CDR3 is built from 18 residues. Trimming pared 2 bases from V and 2 bases from J, leaving 19 bases between. The CDR3 DNA sequence: TGCGCCAGCAGTGAGCTACCCCGACATAGCGGAGCCTACAATGAGCAGTTCTTC. It encodes CASSELPRHSGAYNEQFF.

This clone was detected once. The V gene is TRBV2, the J gene TRBJ2-4; 7 nucleotides agree with TRBD2. Germline V gene data show CDR1 as SNHLY and CDR2 as FYNNEI. The CDR3 has 15 residues. V lost 8 bases and J lost 6; bases outside the gene matches: 13. The CDR3 DNA sequence: TGTGCCAGCCATCCCGATTTAGCGGGTAGAAACATTCAGTACTTC. Translating gives CASHPDLAGRNIQYF.

Only one count was recorded for this clone. This chain connects TRBV7-8 to TRBJ2-5; D gene unclear. The CDR3 is 15 residues long. V was pared by 1 base and J by 2 bases, with 11 bases between. The germline V gene encodes CDR1 SGHVS and CDR2 FQNEAQ. Written as DNA, the CDR3 is TGTGCCAGCAGCTTAGGCAGGATAAGGCAAGAGACCCAGTACTTC. This encodes CASSLGRIRQETQYF. Supplemented by reference TRBV7-8 and TRBJ2-5, the full variable domain reads GAGVSQSPRYKVAKRGQDVALRCDPISGHVSLFWYQQALGQGPEFLTYFQNEAQLDKSGLPSDRFFAERPEGSVSTLKIQRTQQEDSAVYLCASSLGRIRQETQYFGPGTRLLVL.

V gene TRBV28 combines with J gene TRBJ1-2, with D unclear. V was shortened by 4 bases and J by 8 bases, with 23 bases between the two germline ends. This CDR3 is 16 amino acids long. Germline values: CDR1 MDHEN, CDR2 SYDVKM. DNA of the CDR3: TGTGCCAGCAGTTCCATAAACTCTAGGATCGATGGAGGCTACACCTTC. Translated: CASSSINSRIDGGYTF.

This CDR3 reads CASSQALNTEAFF. CDR3 nucleotide sequence: TGTGCCAGCAGCCAGGCCTTGAACACTGAAGCTTTCTTT. The rearrangement uses TRBV2 and TRBJ1-1; unclear D gene. The length of the CDR3 is 13 residues. Germline lookup yields CDR1 SNHLY and CDR2 FYNNEI. V was shortened by 6 bases and J by 0 bases, with 8 bases between the two germline ends.

This chain connects TRBV4-1 to TRBJ1-2, with 10 nucleotides matching TRBD1. Germline V lookup: CDR1 MGHRA, CDR2 YSYEKL. The V and J ends lost 4 bases and 7 bases, in that order; junction bases with no gene match: 6. This CDR3 region has 14 residues. CDR3 DNA: TGCGCCAGCAGCCTATCTCGGACAGGGGGTGGCTACACCTTC. It codes for CASSLSRTGGGYTF.

The V call is TRBV6-5, the J call TRBJ2-7; weak D call: TRBD1 (5 bases). The CDR3 runs to 13 residues. V was clipped by 6 bases and J by 0 bases, with 9 bases between them. The germline V gene encodes CDR1 MNHEY and CDR2 SVGAGI. The CDR3 coding sequence is TGTGCCAGCAGGAGACAGAGCTCCTACGAGCAGTACTTC. Encoded protein: CASRRQSSYEQYF.

The chain has TRBV6-5 and TRBJ1-3; D gene unclear. The CDR3 runs 12 residues. Deletions cut 8 bases from V and 0 bases from J, with 5 bases between. CDR1 and CDR2 (germline): MNHEY, SVGAGI. CDR3 amino acids: CASGSSGNTIYF. In DNA form, the CDR3 reads TGTGCCAGCGGGAGCTCTGGAAACACCATATATTTT.

The rearrangement links TRBV2 to TRBJ2-3; D remains unclear. Trimming stripped 4 bases from V and 2 bases from J, with 13 bases between. CDR1 is SNHLY and CDR2 is FYNNEI in the germline V gene. The CDR3 has 15 amino acids. The CDR3 DNA follows: TGTGCCAGCAGTGTGGCGAGACTTTTCACAGATACGCAGTATTTT. It is translated as CASSVARLFTDTQYF.

In this sample, this clone turned up a few times. The chain is built from TRBV10-3 and TRBJ2-5; a weak D match, TRBD1 (6 bases). The V gene's germline CDR1 is ENHRY and CDR2 SYGVKD. This CDR3 contains 15 residues. V was pared by 4 bases and J by 2 bases, with 14 bases between. In DNA form, the CDR3 reads TGTGCCATCAGTGCCCAACAGGGCGTACAAGAGACCCAGTACTTC. Translated, it gives CAISAQQGVQETQYF.

The chain carries TRBV28 and TRBJ2-7; TRBD2 agrees at 13 bases. The CDR3 is made up of 16 amino acids. Trimming removed 6 bases from V and 5 bases from J; junction bases left unmatched: 10. CDR1 is MDHEN, CDR2 SYDVKM, per germline. CDR3 in DNA: TGTGCCAGCAGGGGCGGAACGACTAGCGGGAGGAACGAGCAGTACTTC. Translated: CASRGGTTSGRNEQYF.

The chain employs TRBV6-1 and TRBJ2-2, with a possible D match to TRBD2 (6 bases). This CDR3 contains 14 residues. Trimming removed 5 bases from V and 5 bases from J, with 12 bases in between. CDR1 is MNHNS and CDR2 is SASEGT in the germline V gene. The CDR3: CASSSGLYTGELFF. The CDR3 DNA reads as TGTGCCAGCAGTTCGGGACTCTATACCGGGGAGCTGTTTTTT.

In regard to this clone: The junction shows a germline mismatch at one end, possibly a read error. J is TRBJ2-7 and V is TRBV7-9, with 8 bases that match TRBD2. Germline CDR1 is SEHNR and CDR2 is FQNEAQ (reference sequence). This CDR3 is 14 amino acids long. The CDR3, as DNA: TGTGCCAGCAGCTCGAACAGGGACGGGAGGGAGCGGTACTTC. Residues: CASSSNRDGRERYF.

The J gene is TRBJ1-2, the V gene TRBV15, with a weak D call TRBD1 (5 bases). The CDR3 is made up of 15 amino acids. From germline, CDR1 is LNHNV and CDR2 YYDKDF (reference sequence). Trimming left V 0 bases short and J 7 bases short, with 15 bases between. The CDR3 is CATSRDRSGVGGYTF. CDR3 sequence (DNA): TGTGCCACCAGCAGAGATCGGTCGGGGGTCGGTGGCTACACCTTC.

The genes are TRBV19 and TRBJ2-1; possibly TRBD2 for D (6 bases). V was trimmed by 0 bases and J by 5 bases, leaving 23 bases between them. The CDR3 covers 19 residues. The V gene's germline CDR1 is LNHDA and CDR2 SQIVND (reference sequence). CDR3 DNA sequence: TGTGCCAGTAGTATAGATTTCAGTGGGATGGTAGCGGACAACAATGAGCAGTTCTTC. Amino acids: CASSIDFSGMVADNNEQFF.

This clone was counted a few times. The chain uses TRBV21-1 and TRBJ2-7; TRBD1 is the table's D call, not checked against the DNA. TRBV21-1 is a pseudogene locus. This CDR3 has 15 amino acids. The chain's CDR3 is CASSKVAPPDYEQYF. CDR3 sequence (DNA): TGTGCCAGCAGCAAAGTTGCCCCACCAGACTACGAGCAGTACTTC.

The rearrangement uses TRBV11-3 and TRBJ2-3, with 13 nucleotides matching TRBD2. This CDR3 contains 15 residues. V shed 5 bases and J 4 bases; nucleotides not matched to a gene: 3. Germline CDR1 is SGHNT and CDR2 is YENEEA. DNA of the CDR3: TGTGCCAGCAGCCAAACTAGCGGGGGGGCAGATACGCAGTATTTT. Protein: CASSQTSGGADTQYF.

The J gene is TRBJ2-1, the V gene TRBV27; possible D gene TRBD1, 5 bases. V was cut by 2 bases and J by 9 bases, with 8 bases left in between. Germline assignment: CDR1 MNHEY and CDR2 SMNVEV (reference sequence). This CDR3 is built from 12 residues. The CDR3 reads CASSLRGFEQFF. The CDR3 DNA sequence: TGTGCCAGCAGTTTAAGGGGCTTTGAGCAGTTCTTC.

The chain uses TRBV28 and TRBJ1-5; D is uncertain. CDR1 MDHEN and CDR2 SYDVKM come from the germline V gene. Trimming pared 0 bases from V and 5 bases from J, leaving 14 bases between. The CDR3 spans 16 residues. The CDR3 DNA reads as TGTGCCAGCAGTTTATGGACTACTAGACTCCATCAGCCCCAGCATTTT. Protein: CASSLWTTRLHQPQHF. Using reference TRBV28 and TRBJ1-5 for the parts outside the CDR3, the full variable domain is DVKVTQSSRYLVKRTGEKVFLECVQDMDHENMFWYRQDPGLGLRLIYFSYDVKMKEKGDIPEGYSVSREKKERFSLILESASTNQTSMYLCASSLWTTRLHQPQHFGDGTRLSIL.

V gene TRBV29-1 combines with J gene TRBJ2-7; 9 nucleotides match TRBD1. The V segment lost 4 bases and the J segment 1 base; nucleotides outside the gene matches: 5. This CDR3 spans 14 amino acids. Germline loops: CDR1 SQVTM, CDR2 ANQGSEA. CDR3 nucleotides: TGCAGCGTTGTTCCCGGGACAGGGTCCTACGAGCAGTACTTC. Amino acid sequence: CSVVPGTGSYEQYF.

The chain couples TRBV6-1 to TRBJ1-1; D might be TRBD1 (6 bases). Trimming pared 6 bases from V and 5 bases from J, leaving 16 bases between. This CDR3 comprises 14 residues. The germline V gene encodes CDR1 MNHNS and CDR2 SASEGT. The CDR3 protein is CASSHSAGATEAFF. Written as DNA, the CDR3 is TGTGCCAGCAGCCACTCAGCAGGGGCGACTGAAGCTTTCTTT.

This clone was seen once. V and J are TRBV14 and TRBJ2-3, with TRBD2 as a possible D gene (6 bases). This CDR3 comprises 14 residues. Trimming shortened V by 4 bases and J by 3 bases, and 11 bases separated the two germline ends. Per germline, CDR1 SGHDN and CDR2 FVKESK. CDR3 sequence (DNA): TGTGCCAGCAGCCTTAGGGCGGGGACAGATACGCAGTATTTT. Amino acid sequence: CASSLRAGTDTQYF.

The chain links TRBV10-2 to TRBJ2-3; TRBD1 is a possible D gene (7 bases). The CDR3 length is 17 residues. The germline CDR1 and CDR2 sequences are WSHSY and SAAADI. The V end lost 7 bases, the J end lost 4 bases, and 24 bases lay between the germline ends. This CDR3 is CASNPGRQGGESDTQYF. In DNA, the CDR3 is TGCGCCAGCAATCCCGGCCGGCAGGGGGGTGAATCAGATACGCAGTATTTT.